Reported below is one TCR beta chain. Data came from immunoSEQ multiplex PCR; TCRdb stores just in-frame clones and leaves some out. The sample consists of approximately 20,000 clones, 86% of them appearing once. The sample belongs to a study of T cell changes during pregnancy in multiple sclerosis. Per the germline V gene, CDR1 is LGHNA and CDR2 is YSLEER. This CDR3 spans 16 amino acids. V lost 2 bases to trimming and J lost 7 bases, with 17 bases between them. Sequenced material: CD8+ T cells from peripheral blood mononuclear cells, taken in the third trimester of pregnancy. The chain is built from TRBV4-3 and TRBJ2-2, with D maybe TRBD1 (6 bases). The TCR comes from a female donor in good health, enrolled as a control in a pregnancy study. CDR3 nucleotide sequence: TGCGCCAGCAGCCAAAGATTTTCAGGGGCTGGCGGGGAGCTGTTTTTT. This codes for CASSQRFSGAGGELFF.